This T cell receptor (beta chain) came from a study of shared clonotypes between healthy human individuals. Study observations and caveats: Against clonotypes common to all four donors, non-shared ones had lower generation probabilities. Across a handful of donors, naive CD4 shared roughly 5.1%, naive CD8 more than 3%, memory CD4 roughly 2.5%, memory CD8 0.4%.

The CDR3 runs 14 residues. The germline V gene encodes CDR1 SGHRS and CDR2 YFSETQ. Trimming took 4 bases from V and 6 from J; bases not matched to a gene: 10. A note on this clone: Its antigen is unknown.

Every donor was a Caucasian adult from Nashville, Tennessee. In the authors' workflow: ImmunoSEQ junction-only sequences lacked quality scores, so their filtering differed. The assay was immunoSEQ multiplex PCR, and TCRdb's table has in-frame clones only and misses some. From that table come the V and J calls and clone size; the DNA was used to work out D and trimming. The sample carries around 750,000 clones, over 65% recorded once. The genes are TRBV5-1 and TRBJ2-7; 7 bases are a match to TRBD2. Sequencing was done on a sample of memory CD4+ T cells sorted from blood. The subset denotes: CD45RA-negative fraction. The source is a woman aged 25 to 39 in good health. CDR3: CASSSTAGAIEQYF. Written as DNA, the CDR3 is TGCGCCAGCAGCAGCACGGCGGGAGCCATCGAGCAGTACTTC.